This TCR beta chain was profiled in a study of tumor-infiltrating lymphocytes in localized non-small cell lung cancer. The overall study: Some samples were collected after neoadjuvant chemotherapy; smokers, never-smokers and several histologies were included. Each patient gave resected tumor and non-adjacent uninvolved lung tissue. Findings and limits, study-wide: Recurrence-free survival showed no association with tumor T-cell fraction. IM1 and IM2 tumors showed no difference in T-cell fraction.

A note on this clone: The antigen is undetermined.

With 3 bases removed from V and 9 bases from J, the gap between germline ends came to 9 bases. Germline CDR1 SGHTA, CDR2 FQGNSA. The CDR3 consists of 12 residues. The data were produced by immunoSEQ multiplex PCR, yet TCRdb's version contains in-frame clones alone and is incomplete. The table shows approximately 6,600 clones, with around 74% occurring only once. Material: lung tumor tissue. This chain links TRBV7-2 with TRBJ2-1; D uncertain. This receptor was identified in a human donor with non-small cell lung cancer. CDR3 sequence: CASSLVLLEQFF. The CDR3 coding sequence is TGTGCCAGCAGCTTGGTTCTTCTTGAGCAGTTCTTC. Based on the CDR3 plus reference TRBV7-2 and TRBJ2-1, the full variable domain is GAGVSQSPSNKVTEKGKDVELRCDPISGHTALYWYRQSLGQGLEFLIYFQGNSAPDKSGLPSDRFSAERTGGSVSTLTIQRTQQEDSAVYLCASSLVLLEQFFGPGTRLTVL.